These 9 T cell receptor beta chains were all obtained from the same sample, sequenced in a study of CD8+ T cells in alopecia areata. Extraction and reverse transcription of RNA yielded cDNA as the sequencing template. Measured with immunoSEQ multiplex PCR; TCRdb has only the in-frame clones, and not every one. The table has about 120,000 clones, about 61% seen once; the top ten hold around 2.8%. The sample consisted of CD4+ T cells sorted from blood. The receptors come from a human donor in good health.

This clone was seen once. The V call is TRBV13, the J call TRBJ2-5; D is unclear. This CDR3 contains 13 residues. Trimming shortened V by 5 bases and J by 6 bases, and 13 bases separated the two germline ends. Germline V gene data show CDR1 as PRHDT and CDR2 as FYEKMQ (reference sequence). The CDR3 DNA sequence: TGTGCCAGCAGCGCAGGAAAAGTGAAGACCCAGTACTTC. This sequence encodes CASSAGKVKTQYF.

The chain couples TRBV18 to TRBJ1-1, with D perhaps TRBD1 (6 bases). The CDR3 is 14 residues long. Germline CDR1 KGHSH, CDR2 LQKENI. The V gene lost 6 bases and the J gene lost 4 bases, with 15 bases spanning the gap. The CDR3 DNA reads TGTGCCAGCTCCGTGCCAGGGGCCGGCACTGAAGCTTTCTTT. It encodes CASSVPGAGTEAFF.

This clone was recorded a few times. CDR3: CASTPQGITEAFF. The CDR3 coding sequence is TGTGCCAGTACCCCACAGGGGATCACTGAAGCTTTCTTT. The rearrangement links TRBV19 to TRBJ1-1, with 7 bases identical to TRBD1. This CDR3 is built from 13 residues. Germline CDR1 LNHDA, CDR2 SQIVND (reference sequence). J lost 4 bases, V lost 7 bases, and 6 bases had no gene match.

This clone has just a few counts. This chain uses TRBV2 with TRBJ2-2; D may match TRBD1 or TRBD2 (5 bases each). The V end lost 3 bases, the J end lost 4 bases, and 12 bases lay between the germline ends. Germline CDR1 and CDR2: SNHLY and FYNNEI. This CDR3 has 15 amino acids. CDR3 in amino acids: CASSDGTAGTGELFF. The CDR3 coding sequence is TGTGCCAGCAGTGATGGGACGGCGGGCACCGGGGAGCTGTTTTTT.

This chain links TRBV5-1 with TRBJ2-3; D is possibly TRBD1 (6 bases). The V gene's germline CDR1 is SGHRS and CDR2 YFSETQ. The CDR3 spans 14 residues. V dropped 0 bases and J dropped 2 bases, with 7 bases sitting between them. The CDR3 sequence is CASSLGDNTDTQYF. Written as DNA, the CDR3 is TGCGCCAGCAGCTTGGGGGACAACACAGATACGCAGTATTTT.

The rearrangement joins TRBV4-1 to TRBJ2-3, with D perhaps matching TRBD1 (5 bases). V dropped 4 bases and J dropped 2 bases, with 13 bases sitting between them. The CDR3 has 15 amino acids. From germline, CDR1 is MGHRA and CDR2 YSYEKL. CDR3: CASSLGQDPTDTQYF. The CDR3 nucleotides read TGCGCCAGCAGCCTCGGACAAGACCCCACAGATACGCAGTATTTT.

CDR3 nucleotide sequence: TGTGCCAGCAGCCACAGGGACGGCTATGGCTACACCTTC. Residues: CASSHRDGYGYTF. The chain couples TRBV6-6 to TRBJ1-2; D may be TRBD1 (6 bases). Germline V CDR1 and CDR2: MNHNY, SVGAGI (reference sequence). The CDR3 has 13 residues. V gave up 6 bases and J gave up 4 bases, with 12 bases separating them.

The chain couples TRBV30 to TRBJ2-7; D may be TRBD1 (6 bases). Trimming left V 0 bases short and J 8 bases short, with 14 bases between. The CDR3 spans 13 residues. The V gene's germline CDR1 is GTSNPN and CDR2 SVGIG (reference sequence). The CDR3 reads CAWSVTGQPKQYF. In nucleotides, the CDR3 is TGTGCCTGGAGTGTAACGGGACAACCAAAGCAGTACTTC.

This clone occurred a few times. The chain uses TRBV18 and TRBJ2-5; TRBD2 matches 8 bases. The CDR3 runs to 14 residues. Germline CDR1 KGHSH, CDR2 LQKENI. The ends lost 5 bases at V and 5 bases at J; junction bases unmatched: 7. The CDR3, as DNA: TGTGCCAGCTCATCCGGGGGGGCTCCGGAGACCCAGTACTTC. Its protein is CASSSGGAPETQYF.